This passage covers 21 T cell receptor beta chains from one sample sequenced in a study of blood T cell repertoires in COVID-19. Clones were sequenced by immunoSEQ multiplex PCR, and TCRdb holds only the in-frame ones, with some missing. The table records about 270,000 clones, about 90% of them present only once. Sample: peripheral blood. The receptors stem from a woman under 40 with COVID-19, enrolled during active disease.

The rearrangement uses TRBV6-5 and TRBJ2-1; D is perhaps TRBD1 (6 bases). Between the trimmed V and J ends, which lost 6 bases and 6 bases, there was a span of 12 bases. Germline CDR1 reads MNHEY; CDR2 reads SVGAGI. This CDR3 has 13 amino acids. CDR3 nucleotides: TGTGCCAGCAGCCTACAGGGTAGCAATGAGCAGTTCTTC. This sequence encodes CASSLQGSNEQFF.

The V and J genes are TRBV18 and TRBJ1-3; 7 nucleotides agree with TRBD1. This CDR3 comprises 15 residues. V lost 4 bases and J lost 0; bases outside the gene matches: 3. In germline, CDR1 is KGHSH, CDR2 LQKENI. The CDR3 sequence is CASSRDSPSGNTIYF. The CDR3 DNA reads as TGTGCCAGCTCACGGGACAGTCCCTCTGGAAACACCATATATTTT.

The chain employs TRBV10-3 and TRBJ1-1, with D perhaps matching TRBD1 (5 bases). The germline V and J ends were trimmed by 2 bases and 3 bases, with 13 bases remaining between them. Germline CDR1 reads ENHRY; CDR2 reads SYGVKD. The CDR3 extends over 15 amino acids. The CDR3, as DNA: TGTGCCATCAGTGAGCTGACGGGAGGGGACACTGAAGCTTTCTTT. Translating gives CAISELTGGDTEAFF.

The chain has TRBV10-3 and TRBJ1-1, with 7 bases fitting TRBD1. CDR1 is ENHRY, CDR2 SYGVKD, per germline. The CDR3 spans 17 residues. V dropped 0 bases and J dropped 1; count of bases not matched to a gene: 8. CDR3 sequence (DNA): TGTGCCATCAGTGAGTCCCGGTTGGGACAGTCGAACACTGAAGCTTTCTTT. This sequence encodes CAISESRLGQSNTEAFF.

The rearrangement joins TRBV6-5 to TRBJ1-6, with 10 bases fitting TRBD1. This CDR3 spans 14 amino acids. The V gene end was trimmed by 6 bases and the J gene end by 7 bases; junction bases not matched to a gene: 3. Germline V gives CDR1 MNHEY, CDR2 SVGAGI. The chain's CDR3 is CASRRDRGNSPLHF. CDR3 DNA sequence: TGTGCCAGCAGGCGGGACAGGGGCAATTCACCCCTCCACTTT.

The V and J genes are TRBV6-5 and TRBJ1-4; D is perhaps TRBD1 (5 bases). Deletions cut 6 bases from V and 0 bases from J, with 11 bases between. Germline V lookup: CDR1 MNHEY, CDR2 SVGAGI. The CDR3 is made up of 15 amino acids. The CDR3 bases are TGTGCCAGCAGGGTAGACAGAGCAACTAATGAAAAACTGTTTTTT. Protein sequence: CASRVDRATNEKLFF.

This chain uses TRBV5-1 with TRBJ1-4; 7 bases align to TRBD1. Germline-derived CDR1 and CDR2 are SGHRS and YFSETQ. With 2 bases clipped from V and 3 bases from J, the junction kept 1 base outside the gene matches. The CDR3 contains 14 residues. CDR3 loop: CASSLQGPNEKLFF. In nucleotides, the CDR3 is TGCGCCAGCAGCTTACAGGGGCCTAATGAAAAACTGTTTTTT.

The chain carries TRBV24-1 and TRBJ1-2; D unclear. The CDR3 is 13 amino acids. The V and J ends lost 6 bases and 7 bases respectively, with 14 bases between them. Germline CDR1 and CDR2: KGHDR and SFDVKD. This chain's CDR3 is CATSTAIGFGYTF. DNA of the CDR3: TGTGCCACCAGTACAGCAATTGGGTTTGGCTACACCTTC.

The rearrangement uses TRBV12-3 or TRBV12-4 and TRBJ2-5; D remains unclear. V was clipped by 4 bases and J by 6 bases, with 12 bases between them. This CDR3 comprises 13 residues. The CDR3 nucleotides read TGTGCCAGCAGTTCCCAGAAGAGGCAGACCCAGTACTTC. This sequence encodes CASSSQKRQTQYF.

The gene calls are TRBV6-1 and TRBJ1-2; the D is unclear. The CDR3 consists of 14 residues. Germline V gene lookup returns CDR1 MNHNS and CDR2 SASEGT. V lost 1 base to trimming and J lost 1 base, with 7 bases between them. The CDR3 here is CASSEGGVNYGYTF. The CDR3 coding sequence is TGTGCCAGCAGTGAAGGGGGAGTTAACTATGGCTACACCTTC.

The CDR3 DNA reads as TGTGCCAGCAGCACAATCCGGGACAGGGCCCATGGTGAGCAGTTCTTC. Residues: CASSTIRDRAHGEQFF. The chain combines TRBV5-5 with TRBJ2-1; the match to TRBD1 covers 9 bases. The germline V gene encodes CDR1 SGHKS and CDR2 YYEKEE (reference sequence). The length of the CDR3 is 16 residues. V was pared by 4 bases and J by 9 bases, with 14 bases of the junction left unmatched.

This clone was detected only a few times. This chain links TRBV5-4 with TRBJ2-7; possibly TRBD1 for D (6 bases). Trimming took off 2 bases at V and 0 bases at J, with 9 bases between the two ends. Per germline, CDR1 SGHNT and CDR2 YYREEE (reference sequence). The length of the CDR3 is 14 residues. The CDR3 is CASSLQGNSYEQYF. CDR3 nucleotide sequence: TGTGCCAGCAGCTTACAGGGAAACTCCTACGAGCAGTACTTC.

CDR3 coding DNA: TGTGCCAGCAGCGTGGTGGGAGCTAATGAAAAACTGTTTTTT. Its protein is CASSVVGANEKLFF. The V call is TRBV5-6, the J call TRBJ1-4; D not resolved. V was clipped by 4 bases and J by 3 bases, with 10 bases between them. CDR1 is SGHDT and CDR2 is YYEEEE in the germline V gene. The CDR3 sequence is 14 residues long.

The J gene is TRBJ2-7, the V gene TRBV20-1; 8 positions agree with TRBD2. CDR1 is DFQATT, CDR2 SNEGSKA, per germline (reference sequence). The CDR3 covers 15 residues. The trim removed 3 bases at V and 6 bases at J, leaving 13 bases unmatched. The CDR3: CSASPGNSGAGEQYF. The CDR3, as DNA: TGCAGTGCTAGTCCGGGAAATAGCGGGGCAGGCGAGCAGTACTTC.

This rearrangement joins TRBV6-5 to TRBJ2-2; weak D call: TRBD1 (5 bases). Deletions cut 6 bases from V and 7 bases from J, with 18 bases between. CDR3 length equals 15 residues. From germline, CDR1 is MNHEY and CDR2 SVGAGI. CDR3 amino acids: CASRLTPDSFGELFF. As DNA, the CDR3 is TGTGCCAGCAGGTTAACTCCTGACAGCTTCGGGGAGCTGTTTTTT.

The rearrangement uses TRBV7-6 and TRBJ2-1, with TRBD2 matching 15 bases. The CDR3 has 16 residues. Germline CDR1 SGHVS, CDR2 FNYEAQ. V lost 1 base to trimming and J lost 8 bases; unmatched junction nucleotides: 3. The CDR3 DNA reads as TGTGCCAGCAGCTTAGGGACTAGCGGGGGGGTCGATGAGCAGTTCTTC. This codes for CASSLGTSGGVDEQFF. Drawing the rest from reference TRBV7-6 and TRBJ2-1, the complete variable domain is GAGVSQSPRYKVTKRGQDVALRCDPISGHVSLYWYRQALGQGPEFLTYFNYEAQQDKSGLPNDRFSAERPEGSISTLTIQRTEQRDSAMYRCASSLGTSGGVDEQFFGPGTRLTVL.

V is TRBV10-3 and J is TRBJ2-6; D possibly corresponds to TRBD1 (5 bases). The ends were cut back, 5 bases at V and 1 base at J, with 6 bases in the middle. The germline V gene encodes CDR1 ENHRY and CDR2 SYGVKD. The length of the CDR3 is 14 residues. The CDR3 loop reads CAISRGSGANVLTF. Written as DNA, the CDR3 is TGTGCCATCAGTAGGGGTTCTGGGGCCAACGTCCTGACTTTC.

The V gene is TRBV7-7, the J gene TRBJ1-1; D gene unclear. V lost 0 bases to trimming and J lost 4 bases, with 6 bases between them. This CDR3 contains 13 residues. CDR1 and CDR2 from the germline V gene are SSHAT and FNYEAQ (reference sequence). CDR3 region: CASSLAVSTEAFF. As DNA, the CDR3 is TGTGCCAGCAGCTTAGCAGTTAGCACTGAAGCTTTCTTT.

CDR3 DNA sequence: TGTGCCTGGTTGTATGCTTTCTTT. Residues: CAWLYAFF. V and J are TRBV30 and TRBJ1-1; D is undetermined. The CDR3 is 8 residues long. CDR1 GTSNPN and CDR2 SVGIG come from the germline V gene (reference sequence). Trimming removed 5 bases at V and 11 bases at J, with 6 bases between.

The genes are TRBV6-5 and TRBJ2-5; 8 nucleotides line up with TRBD1. Looked up from germline, CDR1 is MNHEY and CDR2 is SVGAGI. J was trimmed by 2 bases and V by 5 bases; bases with no gene match: 4. This CDR3 has 14 amino acids. CDR3 nucleotides: TGTGCCAGCAGTACAGGACAGGGTCAAGAGACCCAGTACTTC. Translating gives CASSTGQGQETQYF.

The chain employs TRBV19 and TRBJ1-1; TRBD1 might be the D (5 bases). CDR1 LNHDA and CDR2 SQIVND come from the germline V gene (reference sequence). Trimming removed 6 bases from V and 3 bases from J, with 8 bases in between. This CDR3 is built from 12 residues. DNA of the CDR3: TGTGCCAGTAGCAGGGATTACACTGAAGCTTTCTTT. Its translation: CASSRDYTEAFF. Looking up the rest from reference TRBV19 and TRBJ1-1 gives the full variable domain: DGGITQSPKYLFRKEGQNVTLSCEQNLNHDAMYWYRQDPGQGLRLIYYSQIVNDFQKGDIAEGYSVSREKKESFPLTVTSAQKNPTAFYLCASSRDYTEAFFGQGTRLTVV.